This is a list of T cell receptor beta chains from one sample in a study of blood T cell repertoires in COVID-19. Measured with immunoSEQ multiplex PCR; TCRdb has only the in-frame clones, and not every one. The sample consists of some 250,000 clones, roughly 85% of them appearing once. Sequencing input: peripheral blood. These receptor sequences come from a woman aged 18-29 years with acute or convalescent COVID-19. The CDR3 runs from the conserved cysteine through the conserved F or W. The D gene is left open where the match is weak. For some rows the clone size is stated as once, few or many, or as a class when expanded; others skip it.

d_gene	abundance	j_gene	v_gene	CDR3nt	CDR3aa
TRBD1	-	TRBJ2-3	TRBV19	TGTGCCAGTAAGGCTCAGGGGGGCACAGATACGCAGTATTTT	CASKAQGGTDTQYF
-	-	TRBJ1-1	TRBV5-4	TGTGCCAGCAGCTTGGCGACAGGGAACACTGAAGCTTTCTTT	CASSLATGNTEAFF
-	-	TRBJ2-1	TRBV7-2	TGTGCCAGCAGCCGCACAGGGCCGGGTGTTCTCCTACCCTACAATGAGCAGTTCTTC	CASSRTGPGVLLPYNEQFF
TRBD1	once	TRBJ1-3	TRBV18	TGTGCCAGCTCACGGACAGGGCTTTCTGGAAACACCATATATTTT	CASSRTGLSGNTIYF
-	-	TRBJ1-5	TRBV10-3	TGTGCCATCAGTGAGGGGGCTGGGAATCAGCCCCAGCATTTT	CAISEGAGNQPQHF
TRBD2	-	TRBJ2-6	TRBV30	TGTGCCTGGAGTGTATTACTAGCGGAAAACTCTGGGGCCAACGTCCTGACTTTC	CAWSVLLAENSGANVLTF
TRBD1	-	TRBJ1-2	TRBV9	TGTGCCAGCAGCGCCGGGACAGTTCCCTATGGCTACACCTTC	CASSAGTVPYGYTF
TRBD1	-	TRBJ1-2	TRBV30	TGTGCCTGGAGTGGAGGACAGGGTGACTATGGCTACACCTTC	CAWSGGQGDYGYTF
-	-	TRBJ2-5	TRBV24-1	TGTGCCACCAGTGATTCCGGCCAGGTTCCAGAGACCCAGTACTTC	CATSDSGQVPETQYF
-	-	TRBJ2-3	TRBV21-1	TGTGCCAGCAGCACCCGGGACAGGGACAGAGATACGCAGTATTTT	CASSTRDRDRDTQYF
-	-	TRBJ1-4	TRBV7-2	TGTGCCAGCAGCGTCAGGGATTTTGCAACTAATGAAAAACTGTTTTTT	CASSVRDFATNEKLFF
-	-	TRBJ1-6	TRBV5-1	TGCGCCAGCAGCTTCGGGGAGTCAGGATCACCCCTCCACTTT	CASSFGESGSPLHF
-	-	TRBJ2-3	TRBV2	TGTGCCAGCAGTGAAGTGCCCCCCACAACGCAGTATTTT	CASSEVPPTTQYF
-	few	TRBJ1-5	TRBV5-1	TGCGCCAGCAGCTTGGACGGGAATAGTCAGCCCCAGCATTTT	CASSLDGNSQPQHF
TRBD2	-	TRBJ2-2	TRBV19	TGTGCCAGTAGTATAGAAGGGCTAGCGGGAGCTCGTTGGACCGGGGAGCTGTTTTTT	CASSIEGLAGARWTGELFF
-	-	TRBJ2-3	TRBV27	TGTGCCAGCAGCCACACAGGGTCAAACTCAGATACGCAGTATTTT	CASSHTGSNSDTQYF
-	-	TRBJ1-5	TRBV6-5	TGTGCCAGCAGTTCTCGCGGGGCGCGTGGCAATCAGCCCCAGCATTTT	CASSSRGARGNQPQHF
-	-	TRBJ1-2	TRBV11-3	TGTGCCAGCAGCTTAGATAAATTCCCGGGACACATGTATGGCTACACCTTC	CASSLDKFPGHMYGYTF
TRBD1	-	TRBJ2-7	TRBV5-1	TGCGCCAGCAGCCTAAGCCCGGGACAGCTTTACGAGCAGTACTTC	CASSLSPGQLYEQYF
TRBD2	-	TRBJ2-1	TRBV15	TGTGCCACCAGCAGAGATACTCTAGCGGAGACTAACAATGAGCAGTTCTTC	CATSRDTLAETNNEQFF
-	-	TRBJ2-1	TRBV6-2/TRBV6-3	TGTGCCAGCAGCCCACTACTTCTAGGCCAGTTCTTC	CASSPLLLGQFF
TRBD2	-	TRBJ2-1	TRBV28	TGTGCCAGCAGTTGGGTTGGGACTAGCGGGCCCGGAGGAAGTTTGAATGAGCAGTTCTTC	CASSWVGTSGPGGSLNEQFF
TRBD1	many	TRBJ2-2	TRBV5-1	TGCGCCAGCAGCTTTAACGAACAGGGGGCTTCCACCGGGGAGCTGTTTTTT	CASSFNEQGASTGELFF
-	once	TRBJ2-7	TRBV28	TGTGCCAGCAGTCTCGGACAGAGCTACGAGCAGTACTTC	CASSLGQSYEQYF
-	-	TRBJ2-2	TRBV7-9	TGTGCCAGCAGCCTCCGGGGTTTCGAGGCGGAGCTGTTTTTT	CASSLRGFEAELFF
-	-	TRBJ1-3	TRBV14	TGTGCCAGCAGCCATTCGAACACCATATATTTT	CASSHSNTIYF
TRBD2	-	TRBJ2-1	TRBV14	TGTGCCAGCAGCCCCGGGACTAGTCTCGCTGAGCAGTTCTTC	CASSPGTSLAEQFF